A single sample gave rise to the 17 T cell receptor beta chains below, sequenced in a study of T-cell reconstitution after alpha-beta-depleted transplantation in children. Construction of the TCRbeta library involved unique molecular identifiers. TCRdb ran MiXCR on the PCR reads and lists one entry per CDR3 protein. The sample has under 300,000 distinct CDR3 sequences, over 9.5% seen once; the top ten hold approximately 5.4%. Source: PBMCs from the stem cell graft donor, taken from the stem cell graft. Receptor source: a human donor who donated a stem cell graft to a child with SCID.

This clonotype was picked up a small number of times. The rearrangement joins TRBV20-1 to TRBJ2-3, with a tentative D call TRBD2 (5 bases). Germline values: CDR1 DFQATT, CDR2 SNEGSKA (reference sequence). The CDR3 is 15 residues long. The ends were cut back, 5 bases at V and 1 base at J, with 16 bases in the middle. The CDR3 DNA reads TGCAGTGCTCGCGTCCCCAAGGGAGGCACAGATACGCAGTATTTT. It codes for CSARVPKGGTDTQYF.

This clonotype was counted ten times or more. The CDR3 reads CASSYSRNMNTEAFF. The DNA for the CDR3 is TGTGCCAGCAGTTACTCGAGAAACATGAACACTGAAGCTTTCTTT. The chain employs TRBV6-5 and TRBJ1-1; D not certain. Trimming left V 0 bases short and J 0 bases short, with 8 bases between. The CDR3 is made up of 15 amino acids. The germline V gene encodes CDR1 MNHEY and CDR2 SVGAGI.

This clonotype showed up many times. The V call is TRBV20-1, the J call TRBJ1-5; TRBD1 might be the D (5 bases). The V and J ends lost 0 bases and 6 bases respectively, with 9 bases between them. This CDR3 region has 13 residues. The V gene's germline CDR1 is DFQATT and CDR2 SNEGSKA (reference sequence). CDR3 nucleotides: TGCAGTGCTAGAGAGGCAGGGTCTCAGCCCCAGCATTTT. Residues: CSAREAGSQPQHF.

This clonotype was counted at least ten times. The chain is built from TRBV2 and TRBJ1-5; no definite D call. There are 14 residues in the CDR3. Germline assignment: CDR1 SNHLY and CDR2 FYNNEI. V lost 1 base, J lost 3 bases, and 7 bases lay in between. The CDR3 reads CASSEGTANQPQHF. Written as DNA, the CDR3 is TGTGCCAGCAGTGAAGGGACGGCCAATCAGCCCCAGCATTTT.

In its sample, this clonotype was seen many times. The J gene is TRBJ2-5, the V gene TRBV25-1, with D maybe TRBD2 (6 bases). The ends were cut back, 2 bases at V and 10 bases at J, with 20 bases in the middle. Germline lookup yields CDR1 MGHDK and CDR2 SYGVNS. This CDR3 has 15 amino acids. The CDR3 sequence: CASSENSQARRDQYF. CDR3 bases: TGTGCCAGCAGTGAAAACTCCCAGGCCCGGCGGGACCAGTACTTC. The variable domain in full, with the rest retrieved from reference TRBV25-1 and TRBJ2-5, is EADIYQTPRYLVIGTGKKITLECSQTMGHDKMYWYQQDPGMELHLIHYSYGVNSTEKGDLSSESTVSRIRTEHFPLTLESARPSHTSQYLCASSENSQARRDQYFGPGTRLLVL.

This clonotype turned up a few times. This chain joins TRBV11-2 and TRBJ2-1; the match to TRBD1 covers 9 bases. Germline V lookup: CDR1 SGHAT, CDR2 FQNNGV. This CDR3 has 15 amino acids. The junction had 7 bases not matched to a gene; V was cut back by 1 base and J by 9 bases. The DNA of the CDR3 is TGTGCCAGCAGCTTAGTCGACAGGGGGAGCATTGAGCAGTTCTTC. Protein sequence: CASSLVDRGSIEQFF.

The sample holds many counts of this clonotype. The rearrangement joins TRBV15 to TRBJ1-1; D may be TRBD1 (6 bases). With 7 bases removed from V and 6 bases from J, the gap between germline ends came to 18 bases. The CDR3 covers 14 residues. Per the germline V gene, CDR1 is LNHNV and CDR2 is YYDKDF (reference sequence). Here the CDR3 DNA reads TGTGCCACCACAGCGGGGAGGGGGTTGTCTGAAGCTTTCTTT. Protein product: CATTAGRGLSEAFF.

In this sample, this clonotype turned up a few times. The genes are TRBV20-1 and TRBJ2-7, with no clear D. V was pared by 2 bases and J by 1 base, with 15 bases between. The CDR3 is 15 residues long. Per germline, CDR1 DFQATT and CDR2 SNEGSKA (reference sequence). CDR3 DNA sequence: TGCAGTGCTAGACCTGGCCAAGCCTTTTCCTACGAGCAGTACTTC. This encodes CSARPGQAFSYEQYF.

This clonotype was counted at least ten times. CDR3 DNA sequence: TGTGCCAGCAGCCCGGGCCGTTTTGGGGAGCAGTTCTTC. This translates into CASSPGRFGEQFF. The V and J genes are TRBV12-3 or TRBV12-4 and TRBJ2-1; D uncertain. This CDR3 spans 13 amino acids. The ends were cut back, 6 bases at V and 10 bases at J, with 16 bases in the middle.

Many counts were recorded for this clonotype. V usage is TRBV20-1 and J usage is TRBJ2-2; TRBD1 aligns across 8 bases. Germline CDR1 DFQATT, CDR2 SNEGSKA (reference sequence). V dropped 5 bases and J dropped 3; count of bases not matched to a gene: 8. The CDR3 is 15 amino acids. Here the CDR3 DNA reads TGCAGTGCTCCATCCGGGACAGGAGACACCGGGGAGCTGTTTTTT. Translated, it gives CSAPSGTGDTGELFF.

The gene calls are TRBV7-2 and TRBJ2-1; D not resolved. V gave up 5 bases and J gave up 3 bases, with 8 bases separating them. There are 13 residues in the CDR3. CDR1 is SGHTA and CDR2 is FQGNSA in the germline V gene. The CDR3 reads CASSERLYNEQFF. The CDR3 DNA follows: TGTGCCAGCAGCGAACGTCTCTACAATGAGCAGTTCTTC.

Regarding this clonotype: A much larger clone differs from this one at a single base, so this may be a read error. The chain couples TRBV29-1 to TRBJ2-5; D is perhaps TRBD1 (5 bases). CDR1 is SQVTM, CDR2 ANQGSEA, per germline. The CDR3 loop spans 11 amino acids. This CDR3 reads CSVVGQGTQYF. CDR3 sequence (DNA): TGCAGCGTTGTCGGACAAGGGACCCAGTACTTC.

This clonotype was found many times. The rearrangement links TRBV6-1 to TRBJ2-1, with 14 bases aligning to TRBD2. The CDR3 loop spans 15 amino acids. V shed 6 bases, J shed 8 bases, and the junction held 6 bases outside the gene matches. Germline V gene data show CDR1 as MNHNS and CDR2 as SASEGT. The CDR3 sequence is CASSRTSGGIDEQFF. CDR3 nucleotide sequence: TGTGCCAGCAGCCGGACTAGCGGGGGGATCGATGAGCAGTTCTTC.

Ten or more counts support this clonotype. The chain uses TRBV7-3 and TRBJ2-3; 12 nucleotides align to TRBD2. J gave up 5 bases and V 5 bases, and 11 bases lay outside the gene matches. Germline CDR1 and CDR2: SGHTA and FQGTGA. The CDR3 spans 17 residues. The CDR3 region is CASSPNRLAGAGDTQYF. The CDR3 nucleotides read TGTGCCAGCAGCCCAAATCGACTAGCGGGGGCGGGAGATACGCAGTATTTT.

This clonotype was detected ten times or more. V is TRBV20-1 and J is TRBJ2-7; D is perhaps TRBD1 or TRBD2 (5 bases each). V was shortened by 3 bases and J by 2 bases, with 8 bases between the two germline ends. This CDR3 contains 12 residues. CDR1 DFQATT and CDR2 SNEGSKA come from the germline V gene (reference sequence). CDR3 in amino acids: CSASGDPYEQYF. The CDR3, as DNA: TGCAGTGCTAGCGGGGACCCCTACGAGCAGTACTTC.

This clonotype has ten or more counts. The chain's CDR3 is CASSQEKAGGPVDTQYF. The DNA of the CDR3 is TGTGCCAGCAGCCAAGAGAAAGCGGGGGGGCCGGTAGATACGCAGTATTTT. The chain is built from TRBV4-2 and TRBJ2-3; TRBD2 matches 10 bases. Looked up from germline, CDR1 is LGHNA and CDR2 is YNFKEQ. V was clipped by 0 bases and J by 5 bases; unmatched bases: 8. There are 17 residues in the CDR3.

This clonotype was seen at least ten times. The chain combines TRBV20-1 with TRBJ1-1, with 8 bases identical to TRBD1. Germline V gene sequence: CDR1 DFQATT, CDR2 SNEGSKA (reference sequence). With V trimmed by 0 bases and J by 1 base, 4 bases remained unmatched. The CDR3 contains 15 residues. CDR3 nucleotide sequence: TGCAGTGCTAGAGACCGACAGGGGTCGAACACTGAAGCTTTCTTT. Translation gives CSARDRQGSNTEAFF.